In its sample, the clone carrying this T cell receptor (beta chain) was seen a few times. The antigen is unknown. Germline CDR1 and CDR2: MNHEY and SMNVEV (reference sequence). The CDR3 is 13 residues long. The V gene lost 2 bases and the J gene lost 15 bases, with 17 bases spanning the gap. The source of the sample is a study of CD8 T cells in ankylosing spondylitis. Study-level points and caveats: CD8+ cells made up the disease-linked clones, which were relatively rare in peripheral blood. In ankylosing spondylitis blood, a motif of roughly 8 highly homologous TCR beta variants appeared characteristic.

Using quantitative 5'-RACE with molecular barcodes, the authors made TCR beta libraries. TCRdb processed the 5' RACE reads anew with MiXCR; each CDR3 protein has one entry. The sample yields about 220,000 distinct CDR3 sequences, around 18% seen once. The V and J genes are TRBV27 and TRBJ2-1; maybe TRBD2 (5 bases). The sequence derives from a male donor with ankylosing spondylitis. Sequencing used blood, either unsorted or a sorted T cell fraction (not recorded which). The CDR3 is CASSLGLALRPFF. DNA for the CDR3: TGTGCCAGCAGTTTAGGGCTAGCTCTTAGGCCGTTCTTC.